The present T cell receptor beta chain was sequenced within a study of high-grade serous ovarian cancer treatment subgroups. For the study at large: Each sample yielded on average around 7,500 unique TCR beta rearrangements from some 14,000 reads.

Study-wide results and limits: Repertoire similarity ranged about 0.095 to 0.79 between tumors of one patient. Bulk tumor TCR sequencing gave no spatial information. Clonal relatedness tracked neoantigen level, and by trend copy number and mutation load.

About this clone itself: The antigen is unknown.

Tumor samples were obtained before definitive surgery or chemotherapy. Assay used: immunoSEQ multiplex PCR; TCRdb lists only in-frame clones, some missing. Of around 16,000 clones listed, roughly 67% are singletons. This sequence originates from a human donor with high-grade serous ovarian cancer. What was sequenced was tumor tissue.

CDR3 bases: TGCGCCAGCTCAGGGAGGGCAGGAGCCAAAAACATTCAGTACTTC. The encoded protein is CASSGRAGAKNIQYF. V usage is TRBV23-1 and J usage is TRBJ2-4; 7 bases are shared with TRBD2. TRBV23-1 is assigned to the ORF class and has an uncertain function. V lost 8 bases to trimming and J lost 0 bases; unmatched junction nucleotides: 7. CDR3 length: 15 amino acids.